This T cell receptor (beta chain) was documented in a study of cytomegalovirus exposure and HLA in healthy donors. Study-wide points: What a later analysis showed was that several of the most significant clusters appeared linked to common viral pathogens.

Use of 60 Vbeta and 13 Jbeta primers characterized the PCR. This table comes from immunoSEQ multiplex PCR, and its TCRdb copy is limited to in-frame clones, with some not included. The table includes 150,000 or so clones, 80% detected once. Comment on this clone: No antigen is known for it.

Trimming left V 4 bases short and J 0 bases short, with 11 bases between. Germline CDR1 SGHNT, CDR2 YYREEE (reference sequence). The CDR3 consists of 15 residues. This chain uses TRBV5-4 with TRBJ1-3; D gene unclear. What was sequenced was PBMCs. The source is a woman between 45 and 65 years old in good health and CMV-seropositive. This chain's CDR3 is CASSVDFFSGNTIYF. CDR3 nucleotide sequence: TGTGCCAGCAGCGTGGACTTCTTCTCTGGAAACACCATATATTTT.